This T cell receptor (beta chain) emerged from a study of blood T cell repertoires in COVID-19. Germline V gene data show CDR1 as MDHEN and CDR2 as SYDVKM. This CDR3 spans 15 amino acids. Trimming left V 6 bases short and J 4 bases short, with 16 bases between. Measured with immunoSEQ multiplex PCR; TCRdb has only the in-frame clones, and not every one. The sample includes 210,000 or so clones, 90% seen only once; the top ten take 0.6% to 0.8%. Input material: peripheral blood. The TCR originated in a man aged 50 to 60 with acute or convalescent COVID-19. The rearrangement joins TRBV28 to TRBJ1-5; D unclear. The CDR3 region has the DNA TGTGCCAGCAGGCCTCCGGGAAACTATAATCAGCCCCAGCATTTT. It specifies CASRPPGNYNQPQHF.